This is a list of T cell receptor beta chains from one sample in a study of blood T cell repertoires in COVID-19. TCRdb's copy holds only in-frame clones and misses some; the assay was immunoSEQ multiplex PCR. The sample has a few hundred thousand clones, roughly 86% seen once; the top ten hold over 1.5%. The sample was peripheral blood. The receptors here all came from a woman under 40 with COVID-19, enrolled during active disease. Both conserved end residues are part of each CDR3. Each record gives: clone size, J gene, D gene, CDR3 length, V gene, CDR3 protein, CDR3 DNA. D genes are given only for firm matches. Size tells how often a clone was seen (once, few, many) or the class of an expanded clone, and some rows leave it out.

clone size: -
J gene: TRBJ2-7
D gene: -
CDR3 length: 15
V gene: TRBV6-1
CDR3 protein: CASSEEYRGTYEQYF
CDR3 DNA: TGTGCCAGCAGTGAGGAATACCGGGGGACCTACGAGCAGTACTTC

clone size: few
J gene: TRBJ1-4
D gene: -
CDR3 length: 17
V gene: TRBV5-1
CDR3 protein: CASSLDGHPSYLEKLFF
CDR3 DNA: TGCGCCAGCAGCTTGGATGGACACCCCTCATATCTCGAAAAACTGTTTTTT

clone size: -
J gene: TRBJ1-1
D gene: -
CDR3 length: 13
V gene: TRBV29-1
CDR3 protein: CSLRGLDNTEAFF
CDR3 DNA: TGCAGCCTAAGGGGTCTAGACAACACTGAAGCTTTCTTT

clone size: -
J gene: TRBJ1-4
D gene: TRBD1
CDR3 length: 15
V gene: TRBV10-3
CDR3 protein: CAISERSGGNEKLFF
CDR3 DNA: TGTGCCATCAGTGAGAGATCAGGGGGCAATGAAAAACTGTTTTTT

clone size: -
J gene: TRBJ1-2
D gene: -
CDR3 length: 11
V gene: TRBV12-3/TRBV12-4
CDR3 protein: CASSLGRGYTF
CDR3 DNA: TGTGCCAGCAGTTTGGGGAGAGGCTACACCTTC

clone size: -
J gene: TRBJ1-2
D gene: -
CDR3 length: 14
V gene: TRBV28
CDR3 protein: CASSLPDGNYGYTF
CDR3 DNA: TGTGCCAGCAGTTTACCCGACGGGAACTATGGCTACACCTTC

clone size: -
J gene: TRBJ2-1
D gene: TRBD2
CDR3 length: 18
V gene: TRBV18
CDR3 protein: CASSPNLPGGSSYNEQFF
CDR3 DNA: TGTGCCAGCTCACCAAATCTTCCGGGGGGGAGCTCCTACAATGAGCAGTTCTTC

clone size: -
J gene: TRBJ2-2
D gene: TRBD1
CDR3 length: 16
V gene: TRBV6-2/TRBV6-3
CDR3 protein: CASIPLDRAVAGELFF
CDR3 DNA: TGTGCCAGCATCCCCTTGGACAGGGCAGTTGCCGGGGAGCTGTTTTTT

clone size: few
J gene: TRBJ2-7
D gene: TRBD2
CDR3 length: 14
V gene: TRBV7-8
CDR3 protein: CASSPPGGGYEQYF
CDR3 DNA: TGTGCCAGCAGCCCACCGGGCGGGGGCTACGAGCAGTACTTC

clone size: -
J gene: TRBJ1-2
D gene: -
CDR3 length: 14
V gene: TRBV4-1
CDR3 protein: CASSSGQINYGYTF
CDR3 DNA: TGCGCCAGCAGCTCCGGACAGATTAACTATGGCTACACCTTC

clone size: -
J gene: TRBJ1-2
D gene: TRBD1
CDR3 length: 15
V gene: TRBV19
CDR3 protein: CASKDRERYNYGYTF
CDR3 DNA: TGTGCCAGTAAAGACAGGGAGCGCTATAACTATGGCTACACCTTC

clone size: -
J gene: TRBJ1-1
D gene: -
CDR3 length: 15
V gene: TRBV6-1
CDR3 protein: CASSEMWGGNTEAFF
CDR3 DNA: TGTGCCAGCAGTGAAATGTGGGGAGGGAACACTGAAGCTTTCTTT

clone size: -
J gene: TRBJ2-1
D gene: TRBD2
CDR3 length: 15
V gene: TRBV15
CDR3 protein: CATSREAERGEEQFF
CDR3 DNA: TGTGCCACCAGCAGAGAAGCCGAGCGGGGGGAGGAGCAGTTCTTC

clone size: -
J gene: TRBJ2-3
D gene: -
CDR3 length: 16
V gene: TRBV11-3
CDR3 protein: CASSLEGGLGTDTQYF
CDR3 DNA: TGTGCCAGCAGTTTGGAAGGGGGATTGGGCACAGATACGCAGTATTTT

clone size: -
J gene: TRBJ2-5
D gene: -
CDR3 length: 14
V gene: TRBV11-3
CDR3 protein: CASSLDRFQETQYF
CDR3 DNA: TGTGCCAGCAGCCTCGACAGATTCCAAGAGACCCAGTACTTC

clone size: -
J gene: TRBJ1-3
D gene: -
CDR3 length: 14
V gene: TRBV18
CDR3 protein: CASSPNYSGNTIYF
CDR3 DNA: TGTGCCAGCTCACCTAATTACAGTGGAAACACCATATATTTT